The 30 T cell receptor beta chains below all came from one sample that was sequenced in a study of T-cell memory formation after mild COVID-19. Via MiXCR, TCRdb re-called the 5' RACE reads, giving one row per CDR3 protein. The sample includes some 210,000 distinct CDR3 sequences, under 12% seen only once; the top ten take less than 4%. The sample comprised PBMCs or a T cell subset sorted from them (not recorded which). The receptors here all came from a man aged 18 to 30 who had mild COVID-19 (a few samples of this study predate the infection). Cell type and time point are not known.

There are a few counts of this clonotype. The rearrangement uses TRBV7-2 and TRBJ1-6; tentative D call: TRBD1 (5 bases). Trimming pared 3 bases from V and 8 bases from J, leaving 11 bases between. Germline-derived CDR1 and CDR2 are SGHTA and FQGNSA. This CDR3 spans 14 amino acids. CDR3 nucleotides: TGTGCCAGCAGCTTGTGGGGCAAAGATTCACCCCTCCACTTT. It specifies CASSLWGKDSPLHF.

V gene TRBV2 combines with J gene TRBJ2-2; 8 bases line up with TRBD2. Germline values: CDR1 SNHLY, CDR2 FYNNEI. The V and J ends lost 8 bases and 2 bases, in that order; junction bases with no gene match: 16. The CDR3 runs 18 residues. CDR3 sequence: CASGPRRGGSGNTGELFF. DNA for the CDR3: TGTGCCAGCGGACCTCGTCGGGGGGGGTCGGGAAACACCGGGGAGCTGTTTTTT.

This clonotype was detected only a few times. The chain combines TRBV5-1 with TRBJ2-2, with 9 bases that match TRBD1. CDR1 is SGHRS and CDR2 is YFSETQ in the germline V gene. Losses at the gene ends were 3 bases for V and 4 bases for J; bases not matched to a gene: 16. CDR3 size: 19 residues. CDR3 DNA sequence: TGCGCCAGCAGCTCCTTTACAGGGGGCGATCATCGGGTCACCGGGGAGCTGTTTTTT. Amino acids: CASSSFTGGDHRVTGELFF.

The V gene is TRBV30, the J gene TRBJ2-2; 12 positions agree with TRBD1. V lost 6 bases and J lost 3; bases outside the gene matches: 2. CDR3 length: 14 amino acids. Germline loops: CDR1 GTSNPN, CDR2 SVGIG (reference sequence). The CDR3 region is CACWDRGHTGELFF. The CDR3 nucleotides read TGTGCCTGCTGGGACAGGGGGCACACCGGGGAGCTGTTTTTT.

The CDR3 bases are TGTGCCAGCAGCCCCGCGTGGGGGGACAGAAACGCCTACAATGAGCAGTTCTTC. This gives the protein CASSPAWGDRNAYNEQFF. V is TRBV5-5 and J is TRBJ2-1, with D possibly TRBD1 on 7 matching bases. There are 18 residues in the CDR3. The V end lost 4 bases, the J end lost 2 bases, and 22 bases lay between the germline ends. Germline lookup yields CDR1 SGHKS and CDR2 YYEKEE (reference sequence). Supplemented by reference TRBV5-5 and TRBJ2-1, the full variable domain reads DAGVTQSPTHLIKTRGQQVTLRCSPISGHKSVSWYQQVLGQGPQFIFQYYEKEERGRGNFPDRFSARQFPNYSSELNVNALLLGDSALYLCASSPAWGDRNAYNEQFFGPGTRLTVL.

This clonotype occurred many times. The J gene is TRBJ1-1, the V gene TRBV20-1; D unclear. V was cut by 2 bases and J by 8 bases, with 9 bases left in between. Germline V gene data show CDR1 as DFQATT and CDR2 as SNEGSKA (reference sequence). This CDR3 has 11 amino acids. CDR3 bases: TGCAGTGCTAGACTGGGTGTCGAAGCTTTCTTT. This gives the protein CSARLGVEAFF.

The CDR3 DNA is TGTGCCACCAGTGGGGTCGGGAACACCGGGGAGCTGTTTTTT. As protein: CATSGVGNTGELFF. The rearrangement joins TRBV24-1 to TRBJ2-2; no reliable D call. The CDR3 sequence is 14 residues long. Trimming left V 5 bases short and J 1 base short, with 7 bases between. CDR1 is KGHDR and CDR2 is SFDVKD in the germline V gene.

The CDR3 reads CASSRTTSGTYEQYV. As DNA, the CDR3 is TGTGCCAGCAGTCGAACAACTTCGGGGACCTACGAGCAGTACGTC. This chain connects TRBV5-4 to TRBJ2-7, with D maybe TRBD2 (5 bases). CDR3 length equals 15 residues. The germline V and J ends were trimmed by 5 bases and 2 bases, with 17 bases remaining between them. The germline CDR1 and CDR2 sequences are SGHNT and YYREEE (reference sequence).

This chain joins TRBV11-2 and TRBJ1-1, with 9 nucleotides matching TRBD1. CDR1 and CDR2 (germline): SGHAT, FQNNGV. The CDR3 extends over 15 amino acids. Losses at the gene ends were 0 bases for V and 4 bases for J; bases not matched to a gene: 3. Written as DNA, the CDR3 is TGTGCCAGCAGCTTAGAATGGGGACAGGGCACTGAAGCTTTCTTT. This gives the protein CASSLEWGQGTEAFF.

CDR3 nucleotides: TGTGCCAGCAGTCAATACAGGGGGCTCTCCTATAATTCACCCCTCCACTTT. Translation gives CASSQYRGLSYNSPLHF. The chain couples TRBV6-2 or TRBV6-3 to TRBJ1-6; 9 positions agree with TRBD1. Germline CDR1 MNHEY, CDR2 SVGEGT. V lost 5 bases to trimming and J lost 0 bases; unmatched junction nucleotides: 5. This CDR3 region has 17 residues.

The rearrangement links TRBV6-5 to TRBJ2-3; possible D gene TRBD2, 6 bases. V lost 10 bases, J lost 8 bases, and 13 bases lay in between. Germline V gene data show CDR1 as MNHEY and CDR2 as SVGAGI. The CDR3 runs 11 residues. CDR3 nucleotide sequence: TGTGCCACCTCCCCCGGGAGTACGCAGTATTTT. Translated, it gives CATSPGSTQYF.

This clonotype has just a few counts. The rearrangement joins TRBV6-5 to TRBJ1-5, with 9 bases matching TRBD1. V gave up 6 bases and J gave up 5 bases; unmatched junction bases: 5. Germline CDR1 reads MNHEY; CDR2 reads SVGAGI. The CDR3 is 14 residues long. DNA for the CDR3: TGTGCCAGCAGGCGGACAGGGGTTTATCAGCCCCAGCATTTT. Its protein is CASRRTGVYQPQHF.

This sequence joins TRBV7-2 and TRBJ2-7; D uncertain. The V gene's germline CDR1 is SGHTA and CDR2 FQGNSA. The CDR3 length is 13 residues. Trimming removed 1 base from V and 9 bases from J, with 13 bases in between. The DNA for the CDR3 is TGTGCCAGCAGCTTAGATATCCGGTCAGGGCAGTACGTC. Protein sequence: CASSLDIRSGQYV.

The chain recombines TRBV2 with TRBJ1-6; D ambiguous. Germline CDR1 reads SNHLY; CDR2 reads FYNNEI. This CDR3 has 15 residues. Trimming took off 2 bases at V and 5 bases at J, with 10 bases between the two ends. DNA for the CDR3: TGTGCCAGCAGTGAAAGGATGGCAGATAATTCACCCCTCCACTTT. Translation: CASSERMADNSPLHF.

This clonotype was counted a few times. The CDR3 DNA sequence: TGTGCCAGCAGCTTAGAACGGCAGACCTATGGCTACACCTTC. Its translation: CASSLERQTYGYTF. The V call is TRBV7-2, the J call TRBJ1-2; no clear D gene. Trimming stripped 1 base from V and 4 bases from J, with 10 bases between. Germline lookup yields CDR1 SGHTA and CDR2 FQGNSA. The CDR3 totals 14 residues.

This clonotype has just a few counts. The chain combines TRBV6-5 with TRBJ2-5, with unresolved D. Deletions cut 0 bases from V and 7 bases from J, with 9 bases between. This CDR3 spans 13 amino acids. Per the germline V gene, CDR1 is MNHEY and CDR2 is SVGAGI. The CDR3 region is CASSYSILGTQYF. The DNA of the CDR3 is TGTGCCAGCAGTTACTCGATCTTGGGGACCCAGTACTTC.

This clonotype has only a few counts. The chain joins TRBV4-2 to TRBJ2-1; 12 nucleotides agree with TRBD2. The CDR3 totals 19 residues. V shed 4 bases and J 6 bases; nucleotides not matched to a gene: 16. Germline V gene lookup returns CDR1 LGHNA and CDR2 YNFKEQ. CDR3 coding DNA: TGTGCCAGCAGCCCTCGGACTAGCGGGGACTTACTTAATGGCAATGAGCAGTTCTTC. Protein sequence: CASSPRTSGDLLNGNEQFF.

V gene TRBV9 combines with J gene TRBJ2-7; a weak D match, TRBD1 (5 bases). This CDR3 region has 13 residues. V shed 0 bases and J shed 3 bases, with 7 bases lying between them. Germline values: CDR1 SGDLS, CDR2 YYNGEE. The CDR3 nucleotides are TGTGCCAGCAGCGTAGACCAGGGCTACGAGCAGTACTTC. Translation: CASSVDQGYEQYF.

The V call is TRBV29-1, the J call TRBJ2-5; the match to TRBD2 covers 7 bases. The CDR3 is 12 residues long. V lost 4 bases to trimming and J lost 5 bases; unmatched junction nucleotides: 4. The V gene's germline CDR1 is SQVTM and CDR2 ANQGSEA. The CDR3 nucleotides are TGCAGCGTTGCCCTAGCGGCCGAGACCCAGTACTTC. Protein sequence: CSVALAAETQYF.

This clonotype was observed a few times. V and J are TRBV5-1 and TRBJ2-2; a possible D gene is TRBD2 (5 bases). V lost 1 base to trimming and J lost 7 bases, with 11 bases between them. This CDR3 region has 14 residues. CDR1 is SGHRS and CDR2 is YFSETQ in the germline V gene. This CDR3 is CASSLSGDLGELFF. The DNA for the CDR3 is TGCGCCAGCAGCTTGTCCGGGGATCTCGGGGAGCTGTTTTTT.

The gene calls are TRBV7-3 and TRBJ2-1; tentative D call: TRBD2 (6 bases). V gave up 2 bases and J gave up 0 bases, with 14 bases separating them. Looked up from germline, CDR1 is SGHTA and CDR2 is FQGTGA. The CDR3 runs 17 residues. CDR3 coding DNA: TGTGCCAGCAGCTTATGGGGCGGGGCGGACTCCTACAATGAGCAGTTCTTC. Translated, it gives CASSLWGGADSYNEQFF.

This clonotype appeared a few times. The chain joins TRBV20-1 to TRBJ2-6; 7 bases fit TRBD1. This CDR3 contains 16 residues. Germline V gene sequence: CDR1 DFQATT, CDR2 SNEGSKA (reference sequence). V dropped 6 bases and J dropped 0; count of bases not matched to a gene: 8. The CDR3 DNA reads TGCAGTGCGGCCGGGACAGTTACCTCTGGGGCCAACGTCCTGACTTTC. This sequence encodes CSAAGTVTSGANVLTF.

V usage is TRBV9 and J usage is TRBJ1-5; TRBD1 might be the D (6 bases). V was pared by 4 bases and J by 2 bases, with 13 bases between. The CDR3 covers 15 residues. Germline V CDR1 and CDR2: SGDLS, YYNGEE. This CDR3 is CASSLQGKGNQPQHF. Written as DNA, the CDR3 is TGTGCCAGCAGCTTGCAGGGGAAGGGCAATCAGCCCCAGCATTTT.

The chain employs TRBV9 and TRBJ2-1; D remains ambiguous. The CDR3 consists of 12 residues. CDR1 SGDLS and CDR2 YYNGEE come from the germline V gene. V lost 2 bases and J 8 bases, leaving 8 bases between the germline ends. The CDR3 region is CASSVSFYEQFF. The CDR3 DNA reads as TGTGCCAGCAGCGTCAGCTTCTATGAGCAGTTCTTC.

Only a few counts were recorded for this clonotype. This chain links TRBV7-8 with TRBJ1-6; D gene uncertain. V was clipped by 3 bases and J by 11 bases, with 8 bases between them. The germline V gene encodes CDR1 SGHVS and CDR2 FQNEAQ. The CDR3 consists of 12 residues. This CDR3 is CASSFNQAPLHF. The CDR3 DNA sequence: TGTGCCAGCAGCTTTAACCAGGCACCCCTCCACTTT.

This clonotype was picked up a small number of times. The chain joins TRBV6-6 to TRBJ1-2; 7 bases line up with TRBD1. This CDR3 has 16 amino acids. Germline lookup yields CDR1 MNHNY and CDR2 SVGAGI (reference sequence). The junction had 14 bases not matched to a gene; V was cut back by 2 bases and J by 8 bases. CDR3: CASSYPTSDRVHGYTF. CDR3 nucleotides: TGTGCCAGCAGTTACCCCACTTCTGACAGGGTACACGGCTACACCTTC.

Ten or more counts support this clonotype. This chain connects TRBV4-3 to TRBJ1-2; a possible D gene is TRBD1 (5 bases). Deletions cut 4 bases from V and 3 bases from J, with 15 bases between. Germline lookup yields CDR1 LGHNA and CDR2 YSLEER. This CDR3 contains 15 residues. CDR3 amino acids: CASSLGGGSHYGYTF. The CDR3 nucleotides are TGCGCCAGCAGCCTCGGGGGGGGAAGCCACTATGGCTACACCTTC.

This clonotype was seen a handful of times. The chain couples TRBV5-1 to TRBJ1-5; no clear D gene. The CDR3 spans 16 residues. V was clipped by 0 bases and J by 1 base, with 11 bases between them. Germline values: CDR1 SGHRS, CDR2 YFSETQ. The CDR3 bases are TGCGCCAGCAGCTTGGACGGATTGGGGAGCAATCAGCCCCAGCATTTT. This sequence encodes CASSLDGLGSNQPQHF.

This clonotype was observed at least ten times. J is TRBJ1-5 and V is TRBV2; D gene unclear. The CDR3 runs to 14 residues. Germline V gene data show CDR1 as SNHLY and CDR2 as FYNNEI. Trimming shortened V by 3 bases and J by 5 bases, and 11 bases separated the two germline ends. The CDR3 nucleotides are TGTGCCAGCAGTGACATAGGAGGAGATCAGCCCCAGCATTTT. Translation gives CASSDIGGDQPQHF.

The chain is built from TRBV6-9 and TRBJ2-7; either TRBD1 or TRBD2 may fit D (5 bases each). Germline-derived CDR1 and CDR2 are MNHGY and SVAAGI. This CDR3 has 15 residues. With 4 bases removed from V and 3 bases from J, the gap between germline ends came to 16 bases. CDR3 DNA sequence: TGTGCCAGCAGTTCCTGGGACGGCAGATTCTACGAGCAGTACGTC. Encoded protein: CASSSWDGRFYEQYV.